The next 21 T cell receptor beta chains were all read from a single sample in a study of Ad26.COV2.S vaccination and SARS-CoV-2 variants. Described treatment: around 19 received Ad26.COV2.S at low or high dose, single or two shots; several received placebo; per-sample allocation not given. Day 63 following the first vaccine or placebo injection was when the samples were taken. Assay: immunoSEQ multiplex PCR; the TCRdb copy retains only in-frame clones and omits some. The sample includes 440,000 or so clones, about 90% of them seen just once. The starting material was peripheral blood, obtained in a trial of Ad26.COV2.S vaccine versus placebo. Every receptor here comes from a person aged 18 to 65 who received the Ad26.COV2.S COVID-19 vaccine or a placebo.

The genes are TRBV10-3 and TRBJ2-7, with D perhaps TRBD2 (7 bases). V was trimmed by 0 bases and J by 4 bases, leaving 16 bases between them. CDR3 size: 16 residues. The germline CDR1 and CDR2 sequences are ENHRY and SYGVKD. The CDR3 DNA reads as TGTGCCATCAGTGAGTCTACGGGGGGCTTTGAGTACGAGCAGTACTTC. Translating gives CAISESTGGFEYEQYF.

The gene calls are TRBV3-1 (or the pseudogene TRBV3-2) and TRBJ2-7, with 7 nucleotides matching TRBD2. Germline CDR1 LGHDT, CDR2 YNNKEL (reference sequence). This CDR3 region has 13 residues. Trimming cost V 2 bases and J 3 bases; bases outside gene matches: 1. CDR3 residues: CASSQRGVYEQYF. The DNA for the CDR3 is TGTGCCAGCAGCCAACGGGGGGTCTACGAGCAGTACTTC.

A note on this clone: The same CDR3 also results from other DNA sequences found in this sample. The genes are TRBV11-2 and TRBJ2-7; D is undetermined. The CDR3 runs 14 residues. V lost 1 base and J lost 2, with 9 bases in between. CDR1 and CDR2 (germline): SGHAT, FQNNGV. CDR3: CASSLGTGTYEQYF. CDR3 coding DNA: TGTGCCAGCAGCTTAGGGACCGGTACCTACGAGCAGTACTTC.

This rearrangement joins TRBV5-1 to TRBJ1-3; D is unresolved. Germline values: CDR1 SGHRS, CDR2 YFSETQ. The length of the CDR3 is 16 residues. Trimming left V 4 bases short and J 6 bases short, with 20 bases between. The CDR3 bases are TGCGCCAGCAGCCCCGAGGGAGGGCCGCCGGTAAACACCATATATTTT. Residues: CASSPEGGPPVNTIYF.

This chain connects TRBV4-3 to TRBJ2-7; 9 nucleotides align to TRBD2. V lost 4 bases and J lost 6; bases outside the gene matches: 7. The CDR3 has 14 amino acids. Germline-derived CDR1 and CDR2 are LGHNA and YSLEER. CDR3 bases: TGCGCCAGCAGCCTGGTAGCGGGAGATGGCGAGCAGTACTTC. The encoded protein is CASSLVAGDGEQYF.

V is TRBV5-1 and J is TRBJ1-4; 9 bases agree with TRBD1. J was trimmed by 7 bases and V by 0 bases; bases with no gene match: 4. The CDR3 has 15 residues. CDR1 is SGHRS and CDR2 is YFSETQ in the germline V gene. The CDR3 here is CASSLVGTGIEKLFF. DNA of the CDR3: TGCGCCAGCAGCTTGGTCGGGACAGGGATTGAAAAACTGTTTTTT. The full variable domain, in which reference TRBV5-1 and TRBJ1-4 provide the parts outside the CDR3, is KAGVTQTPRYLIKTRGQQVTLSCSPISGHRSVSWYQQTPGQGLQFLFEYFSETQRNKGNFPGRFSGRQFSNSRSEMNVSTLELGDSALYLCASSLVGTGIEKLFFGSGTQLSVL.

The chain recombines TRBV3-1 (or the pseudogene TRBV3-2) with TRBJ2-6; D is undetermined. Germline V gives CDR1 LGHDT, CDR2 YNNKEL (reference sequence). The CDR3 is 16 amino acids. V dropped 4 bases and J dropped 2 bases, with 12 bases sitting between them. The CDR3 nucleotides read TGTGCCAGCAGCCCCTCAGGCACAACTGGGGCCAACGTCCTGACTTTC. Translating it yields CASSPSGTTGANVLTF.

V gene TRBV7-2 combines with J gene TRBJ2-5, with 11 bases identical to TRBD2. The CDR3 runs to 15 residues. Germline CDR1 SGHTA, CDR2 FQGNSA. Losses at the gene ends were 5 bases for V and 5 bases for J; bases not matched to a gene: 7. Here the CDR3 DNA reads TGTGCCAGCAGCCGGTGGCCTAGCGGGAGGGAGACCCAGTACTTC. Amino acid sequence: CASSRWPSGRETQYF.

The chain is built from TRBV4-1 and TRBJ2-3; TRBD2 aligns across 7 bases. CDR3 length: 14 residues. Germline CDR1 reads MGHRA; CDR2 reads YSYEKL. V shed 3 bases, J shed 5 bases, and the junction held 5 bases outside the gene matches. DNA for the CDR3: TGCGCCAGCAGCCAGGGGGGGATGGAAGATACGCAGTATTTT. Its protein is CASSQGGMEDTQYF.

The CDR3 sequence is CASSSDGTVSYEQYF. In DNA form, the CDR3 reads TGTGCCAGCAGCTCAGACGGGACAGTCTCCTACGAGCAGTACTTC. The chain uses TRBV7-9 and TRBJ2-7; 7 positions match TRBD1. J lost 0 bases, V lost 4 bases, and 6 bases had no gene match. CDR3 length: 15 residues. Germline assignment: CDR1 SEHNR and CDR2 FQNEAQ (reference sequence). Variable domain in full (rest from reference TRBV7-9 and TRBJ2-7): DTGVSQNPRHKITKRGQNVTFRCDPISEHNRLYWYRQTLGQGPEFLTYFQNEAQLEKSRLLSDRFSAERPKGSFSTLEIQRTEQGDSAMYLCASSSDGTVSYEQYFGPGTRLTVT.

DNA for the CDR3: TGTGCCAGCAGCTTAAGGGACATTCAGTACTTC. Protein: CASSLRDIQYF. This rearrangement joins TRBV7-2 to TRBJ2-4; D is unclear. The CDR3 length is 11 residues. Germline V gene data show CDR1 as SGHTA and CDR2 as FQGNSA. V was clipped by 2 bases and J by 8 bases, with 4 bases between them.

The J gene is TRBJ2-1, the V gene TRBV28, with no clear D. V shed 2 bases and J shed 10 bases, with 9 bases lying between them. The length of the CDR3 is 12 residues. The germline CDR1 and CDR2 sequences are MDHEN and SYDVKM. The CDR3 spells CASSLPTREQFF. CDR3 nucleotide sequence: TGTGCCAGCAGTTTACCCACCAGGGAGCAGTTCTTC.

In its sample, this clone was seen a few times. The chain carries TRBV2 and TRBJ2-7; D is perhaps TRBD1 (6 bases). This CDR3 contains 14 residues. Germline V lookup: CDR1 SNHLY, CDR2 FYNNEI. The V end was cut by 6 bases, the J end by 2 bases, with 14 bases between. Here the CDR3 reads CASRLQGEAYEQYF. CDR3 in DNA: TGTGCCAGCAGGTTACAGGGAGAAGCCTACGAGCAGTACTTC. The complete variable domain, with remaining parts taken from reference TRBV2 and TRBJ2-7, reads EPEVTQTPSHQVTQMGQEVILRCVPISNHLYFYWYRQILGQKVEFLVSFYNNEISEKSEIFDDQFSVERPDGSNFTLKIRSTKLEDSAMYFCASRLQGEAYEQYFGPGTRLTVT.

The chain recombines TRBV19 with TRBJ2-2; either TRBD1 or TRBD2 may fit D (5 bases each). Germline CDR1 LNHDA, CDR2 SQIVND (reference sequence). V gave up 6 bases and J gave up 0 bases, with 11 bases separating them. The CDR3 spans 15 residues. As DNA, the CDR3 is TGTGCCAGTAGGAGGGACCTGGCGAACACCGGGGAGCTGTTTTTT. Translation: CASRRDLANTGELFF.

The rearrangement joins TRBV5-1 to TRBJ1-1, with unresolved D. Per the germline V gene, CDR1 is SGHRS and CDR2 is YFSETQ. Trimming stripped 3 bases from V and 1 base from J, with 10 bases between. This CDR3 region has 14 residues. The CDR3 loop reads CASSSQAGNTEAFF. CDR3 bases: TGCGCCAGCAGCTCCCAAGCGGGGAACACTGAAGCTTTCTTT.

The rearrangement joins TRBV7-9 to TRBJ2-5; 7 bases map to TRBD2. The J segment lost 0 bases and the V segment lost 5 bases, leaving 6 bases of the junction unmatched. This CDR3 comprises 15 residues. Germline CDR1 and CDR2: SEHNR and FQNEAQ (reference sequence). The CDR3 region is CASSPLGGNQETQYF. CDR3 bases: TGTGCCAGCAGCCCCCTCGGGGGGAACCAAGAGACCCAGTACTTC.

The chain combines TRBV15 with TRBJ2-1; perhaps TRBD2 as D (6 bases). The CDR3 is made up of 16 amino acids. Germline V CDR1 and CDR2: LNHNV, YYDKDF (reference sequence). The germline V and J ends were trimmed by 3 bases and 4 bases, with 16 bases remaining between them. Written as DNA, the CDR3 is TGTGCCACCAGCAGCTGGGGGGAGAAAGGGTACAATGAGCAGTTCTTC. Translated: CATSSWGEKGYNEQFF.

The chain couples TRBV30 to TRBJ2-5, with 7 nucleotides matching TRBD2. The CDR3 is made up of 14 amino acids. V dropped 1 base and J dropped 1; count of bases not matched to a gene: 3. Germline V gene lookup returns CDR1 GTSNPN and CDR2 SVGIG (reference sequence). CDR3 region: CAWSGGTIQETQYF. CDR3 nucleotide sequence: TGTGCCTGGAGTGGCGGGACTATCCAAGAGACCCAGTACTTC.

The genes are TRBV11-2 and TRBJ2-2; no firm D call. The CDR3 sequence is 15 residues long. Germline CDR1 and CDR2: SGHAT and FQNNGV. Trimming removed 2 bases from V and 7 bases from J, with 14 bases in between. As DNA, the CDR3 is TGTGCCAGCAGCTTAAGGCTTCAGATGGACGGGGAGCTGTTTTTT. As protein: CASSLRLQMDGELFF.

This chain connects TRBV6-5 to TRBJ1-2; D uncertain. Germline V gene sequence: CDR1 MNHEY, CDR2 SVGAGI. Trimming left V 2 bases short and J 6 bases short, with 10 bases between. The CDR3 has 13 amino acids. The CDR3: CASSYAMTDGYTF. CDR3 bases: TGTGCCAGCAGTTACGCCATGACGGATGGCTACACCTTC.

This chain connects TRBV13 to TRBJ2-2; D is ambiguous. CDR1 and CDR2 from the germline V gene are PRHDT and FYEKMQ (reference sequence). This CDR3 is built from 14 residues. The V end was cut by 6 bases, the J end by 4 bases, with 12 bases between. The CDR3 is CASSSGWGTGELFF. The DNA for the CDR3 is TGTGCCAGCAGTTCGGGCTGGGGCACCGGGGAGCTGTTTTTT. The variable domain in full, completed from reference TRBV13 and TRBJ2-2, reads AAGVIQSPRHLIKEKRETATLKCYPIPRHDTVYWYQQGPGQDPQFLISFYEKMQSDKGSIPDRFSAQQFSDYHSELNMSSLELGDSALYFCASSSGWGTGELFFGEGSRLTVL.